The 24 T cell receptor beta chains below all came from one sample that was sequenced in a study of cytomegalovirus exposure and HLA in healthy donors. In the PCR, 60 Vbeta and 13 Jbeta primers were used. TCRdb's table, derived via immunoSEQ multiplex PCR, lists solely in-frame clones and lacks some. The data contain about 160,000 clones, about 88% of them seen just once; the ten biggest clones take up about 2%. Sequencing was carried out using PBMCs. These receptors were taken from a man between 18 and 29 years old in good health and CMV-seropositive.

Details on this clone: The sample has other DNA sequences that encode this CDR3 too. The J gene is TRBJ1-1, the V gene TRBV5-4; D unresolved. Trimming removed 1 base at V and 5 bases at J, with 9 bases between. The CDR3 sequence is 13 residues long. Germline-derived CDR1 and CDR2 are SGHNT and YYREEE (reference sequence). The CDR3 nucleotides read TGTGCCAGCAGCTTGACGGAGAATACTGAAGCTTTCTTT. Protein sequence: CASSLTENTEAFF.

The chain recombines TRBV4-3 with TRBJ1-1; TRBD1 is a possible D gene (6 bases). There are 17 residues in the CDR3. CDR1 and CDR2 from the germline V gene are LGHNA and YSLEER. V shed 0 bases and J shed 4 bases, with 18 bases lying between them. CDR3 DNA sequence: TGCGCCAGCAGCCAAGAAACTCCGGGACATTTTGGCACTGAAGCTTTCTTT. This gives the protein CASSQETPGHFGTEAFF.

V gene TRBV11-3 combines with J gene TRBJ2-3, with 7 nucleotides matching TRBD2. The length of the CDR3 is 14 residues. Germline V gene sequence: CDR1 SGHNT, CDR2 YENEEA. Unmatched junction bases numbered 7, after V lost 5 bases and J lost 5 bases. CDR3 nucleotide sequence: TGTGCCAGCAGCAGTGGCGGGGGAGGAGATACGCAGTATTTT. Its translation is CASSSGGGGDTQYF.

The genes are TRBV5-4 and TRBJ2-7, with TRBD1 identical over 9 bases. Per germline, CDR1 SGHNT and CDR2 YYREEE (reference sequence). This CDR3 is built from 13 residues. The V segment lost 2 bases and the J segment 6 bases; nucleotides outside the gene matches: 3. CDR3 sequence: CASSLGTGSEQYF. The CDR3 DNA reads TGTGCCAGCAGCTTAGGGACAGGGTCCGAGCAGTACTTC.

The chain joins TRBV30 to TRBJ1-5; TRBD1 aligns across 8 bases. The CDR3 spans 14 residues. In germline, CDR1 is GTSNPN, CDR2 SVGIG (reference sequence). J was trimmed by 7 bases and V by 1 base; bases with no gene match: 6. CDR3 amino acids: CAWSEADRGQPQHF. Written as DNA, the CDR3 is TGTGCCTGGAGTGAAGCAGACAGGGGCCAGCCCCAGCATTTT. The full variable domain, its missing parts supplied by reference TRBV30 and TRBJ1-5, is SQTIHQWPATLVQPVGSPLSLECTVEGTSNPNLYWYRQAAGRGLQLLFYSVGIGQISSEVPQNLSASRPQDRQFILSSKKLLLSDSGFYLCAWSEADRGQPQHFGDGTRLSIL.

The gene calls are TRBV4-1 and TRBJ2-2; 7 bases are a match to TRBD2. V trimming: 1 base; J trimming: 4 bases; junction bases outside the gene matches: 6. This CDR3 region has 16 residues. Germline V gene sequence: CDR1 MGHRA, CDR2 YSYEKL. The CDR3 loop is CASSQATGGSTGELFF. DNA for the CDR3: TGCGCCAGCAGCCAAGCTACGGGGGGATCCACCGGGGAGCTGTTTTTT.

The chain links TRBV6-5 to TRBJ2-7; 10 nucleotides agree with TRBD2. Germline V gene lookup returns CDR1 MNHEY and CDR2 SVGAGI. Unmatched junction bases numbered 4, after V lost 0 bases and J lost 5 bases. CDR3 size: 15 residues. CDR3 nucleotides: TGTGCCAGCAGTTACTCGCCGGGACTAGCGAACGAGCAGTACTTC. It specifies CASSYSPGLANEQYF.

This chain uses TRBV7-2 with TRBJ2-7, with D possibly being TRBD1 (5 bases). Germline values: CDR1 SGHTA, CDR2 FQGNSA. V was trimmed by 2 bases and J by 4 bases, leaving 6 bases between them. The CDR3 is 12 amino acids. The CDR3 nucleotides are TGTGCCAGCAGCTTAAAGGGGTACGAGCAGTACTTC. It codes for CASSLKGYEQYF.

The chain employs TRBV27 and TRBJ1-1, with 9 bases fitting TRBD1. V dropped 6 bases and J dropped 2; count of bases not matched to a gene: 4. The length of the CDR3 is 14 residues. CDR1 and CDR2 from the germline V gene are MNHEY and SMNVEV (reference sequence). CDR3 sequence (DNA): TGTGCCAGCAGATCCACAGGGGGCAACACTGAAGCTTTCTTT. Its translation is CASRSTGGNTEAFF.

The V and J genes are TRBV6-1 and TRBJ2-1; TRBD2 agrees at 10 bases. Germline loops: CDR1 MNHNS, CDR2 SASEGT. There are 15 residues in the CDR3. With V trimmed by 2 bases and J by 10 bases, 8 bases remained unmatched. In DNA, the CDR3 is TGTGCCAGCAGTGAATTGATAGCGGGGGGCCCAGAGCAGTTCTTC. Translation gives CASSELIAGGPEQFF.

The J gene is TRBJ2-7, the V gene TRBV20-1; the D gene is possibly TRBD2 (5 bases). Trimming shortened V by 1 base and J by 6 bases, and 7 bases separated the two germline ends. There are 11 residues in the CDR3. The germline CDR1 and CDR2 sequences are DFQATT and SNEGSKA (reference sequence). The CDR3 here is CSARGSGEQYF. The CDR3 bases are TGCAGTGCTAGAGGCAGCGGCGAGCAGTACTTC.

The chain recombines TRBV12-1 with TRBJ2-3; TRBD2 is the table's D call and was not checked against the DNA. TRBV12-1 has pseudogene status. The CDR3 runs to 16 residues. The CDR3 loop reads CASSPKNSGVGDTQYF. The CDR3 bases are TGTGCCAGCAGCCCGAAAAATAGCGGGGTGGGAGATACGCAGTATTTT.

The chain recombines TRBV27 with TRBJ2-1; possible D gene TRBD2, 5 bases. V was pared by 7 bases and J by 12 bases, with 16 bases between. CDR1 and CDR2 from the germline V gene are MNHEY and SMNVEV (reference sequence). There are 12 residues in the CDR3. The CDR3 here is CASTGPGLGQFF. The CDR3 DNA reads TGTGCCAGCACCGGACCAGGACTTGGGCAGTTCTTC.

This clone occurred a few times. The rearrangement joins TRBV7-8 to TRBJ2-6; the match to TRBD1 covers 7 bases. Trimming cost V 5 bases and J 4 bases; bases outside gene matches: 8. The CDR3 consists of 16 residues. CDR1 is SGHVS and CDR2 is FQNEAQ in the germline V gene. CDR3: CASSEQTGPGANVLTF. DNA for the CDR3: TGTGCCAGCAGCGAACAGACAGGGCCCGGGGCCAACGTCCTGACTTTC.

This sequence joins TRBV11-2 and TRBJ1-2, with D unclear. This CDR3 comprises 14 residues. V dropped 2 bases and J dropped 7 bases, with 14 bases sitting between them. The germline V gene encodes CDR1 SGHAT and CDR2 FQNNGV. The CDR3 protein is CASSLSRSSGGYTF. CDR3 coding DNA: TGTGCCAGCAGCTTAAGCCGGAGCTCTGGTGGCTACACCTTC.

This rearrangement joins TRBV5-1 to TRBJ1-3; D may be TRBD1 (5 bases). The V end lost 4 bases, the J end lost 6 bases, and 11 bases lay between the germline ends. Germline CDR1 SGHRS, CDR2 YFSETQ. The CDR3 has 13 residues. The CDR3 DNA reads TGCGCCAGCAGCCCGACAGAGAAAAACACCATATATTTT. This translates into CASSPTEKNTIYF.

The rearrangement uses TRBV9 and TRBJ1-1; D not resolved. Trimming removed 0 bases at V and 1 base at J, with 10 bases between. The CDR3 runs 15 residues. The germline V gene encodes CDR1 SGDLS and CDR2 YYNGEE. DNA for the CDR3: TGTGCCAGCAGCGTAGGACACCACAAGAACACTGAAGCTTTCTTT. Its translation: CASSVGHHKNTEAFF.

The chain employs TRBV23-1 and TRBJ2-3; 9 bases align to TRBD1. TRBV23-1 is given ORF status, its function remaining uncertain. The CDR3 contains 16 residues. The ends lost 8 bases at V and 5 bases at J; junction bases unmatched: 14. Written as DNA, the CDR3 is TGCGCCAGCTTCCGACAGGGGGAGGGGGTAAAAGATACGCAGTATTTT. This codes for CASFRQGEGVKDTQYF.

J is TRBJ1-1 and V is TRBV18; D unclear. With 3 bases removed from V and 10 bases from J, the gap between germline ends came to 15 bases. CDR1 and CDR2 (germline): KGHSH, LQKENI. The CDR3 covers 13 residues. CDR3 sequence reads: CASSPGPRDGAFF. CDR3 in DNA: TGTGCCAGCTCACCCGGGCCCCGGGATGGAGCTTTCTTT.

This clone appeared a single time. V is TRBV5-1 and J is TRBJ2-1; 16 bases line up with TRBD2. The CDR3 extends over 19 amino acids. Per the germline V gene, CDR1 is SGHRS and CDR2 is YFSETQ. Unmatched junction bases numbered 11, after V lost 4 bases and J lost 4 bases. CDR3 protein: CASSPHGTSGGAGYNEQFF. CDR3 bases: TGCGCCAGCAGCCCCCACGGGACTAGCGGGGGGGCAGGGTACAATGAGCAGTTCTTC.

V and J are TRBV19 and TRBJ2-2; TRBD1 agrees at 8 bases. With 2 bases clipped from V and 4 bases from J, the junction kept 6 bases outside the gene matches. This CDR3 has 16 residues. Germline values: CDR1 LNHDA, CDR2 SQIVND (reference sequence). CDR3 nucleotides: TGTGCCAGTAGTATAAGGACAGGGTCTGCCACCGGGGAGCTGTTTTTT. Translation: CASSIRTGSATGELFF. Full variable domain (missing parts from reference TRBV19 and TRBJ2-2): DGGITQSPKYLFRKEGQNVTLSCEQNLNHDAMYWYRQDPGQGLRLIYYSQIVNDFQKGDIAEGYSVSREKKESFPLTVTSAQKNPTAFYLCASSIRTGSATGELFFGEGSRLTVL.

The chain couples TRBV2 to TRBJ1-4; TRBD1 agrees at 10 bases. This CDR3 contains 18 residues. Germline CDR1 reads SNHLY; CDR2 reads FYNNEI. After removal of 7 bases from V and 1 base from J, the junction contained 12 bases not matched to a gene. The CDR3 loop is CASTGRPGQGKTNEKLFF. The CDR3 DNA sequence: TGTGCCAGCACGGGGCGCCCGGGACAGGGGAAAACTAATGAAAAACTGTTTTTT.

The chain links TRBV10-3 to TRBJ1-2; 7 nucleotides agree with TRBD1. This CDR3 has 16 residues. CDR1 ENHRY and CDR2 SYGVKD come from the germline V gene. V trimming: 7 bases; J trimming: 6 bases; junction bases outside the gene matches: 17. The CDR3 DNA follows: TGTGCCATCACAGTCCGGGACAGCCTAATCACCGATGGCTACACCTTC. Protein: CAITVRDSLITDGYTF.

This clone was observed a few times. This CDR3 is CASSYWTASSGANVLTF. The DNA for the CDR3 is TGTGCCAGCAGTTATTGGACAGCCAGCTCTGGGGCCAACGTCCTGACTTTC. The chain combines TRBV28 with TRBJ2-6; the D gene is possibly TRBD1 (6 bases). CDR3 length equals 17 residues. V gave up 4 bases and J gave up 0 bases, with 13 bases separating them. The germline gives CDR1 MDHEN, CDR2 SYDVKM. Together with reference TRBV28 and TRBJ2-6, the CDR3 gives the full variable domain: DVKVTQSSRYLVKRTGEKVFLECVQDMDHENMFWYRQDPGLGLRLIYFSYDVKMKEKGDIPEGYSVSREKKERFSLILESASTNQTSMYLCASSYWTASSGANVLTFGAGSRLTVL.